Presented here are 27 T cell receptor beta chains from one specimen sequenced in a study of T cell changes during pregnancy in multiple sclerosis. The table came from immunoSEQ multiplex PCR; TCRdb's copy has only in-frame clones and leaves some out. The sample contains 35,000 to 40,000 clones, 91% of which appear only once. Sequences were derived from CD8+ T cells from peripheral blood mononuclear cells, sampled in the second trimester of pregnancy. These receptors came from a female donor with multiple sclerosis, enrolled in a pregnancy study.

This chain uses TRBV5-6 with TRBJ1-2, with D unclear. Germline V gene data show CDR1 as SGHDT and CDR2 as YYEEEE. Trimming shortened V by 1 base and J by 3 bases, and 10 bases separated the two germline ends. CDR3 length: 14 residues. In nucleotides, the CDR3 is TGTGCCAGCAGCTTGTGGGCAGTAGACTATGGCTACACCTTC. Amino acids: CASSLWAVDYGYTF.

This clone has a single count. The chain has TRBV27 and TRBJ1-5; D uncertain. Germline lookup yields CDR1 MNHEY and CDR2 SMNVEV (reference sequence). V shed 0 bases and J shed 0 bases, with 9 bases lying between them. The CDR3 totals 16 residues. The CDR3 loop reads CASSLSIGYSNQPQHF. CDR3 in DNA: TGTGCCAGCAGTTTATCGATCGGTTATAGCAATCAGCCCCAGCATTTT.

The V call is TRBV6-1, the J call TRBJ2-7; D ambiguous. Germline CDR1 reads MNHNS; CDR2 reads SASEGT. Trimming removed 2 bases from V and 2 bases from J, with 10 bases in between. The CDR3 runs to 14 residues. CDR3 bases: TGTGCCAGCAGTGAATGGGTCGACACCTACGAGCAGTACTTC. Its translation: CASSEWVDTYEQYF.

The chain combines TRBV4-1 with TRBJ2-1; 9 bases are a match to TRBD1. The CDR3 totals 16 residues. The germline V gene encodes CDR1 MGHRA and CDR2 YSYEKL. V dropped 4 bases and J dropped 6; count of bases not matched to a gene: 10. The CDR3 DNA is TGCGCCAGCAGCCGAGTGAACAGGGGGCGATCCAATGAGCAGTTCTTC. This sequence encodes CASSRVNRGRSNEQFF.

The CDR3 sequence is CSVETGIEDTGELFF. The CDR3 coding sequence is TGCAGCGTTGAGACAGGAATCGAGGACACCGGGGAGCTGTTTTTT. V usage is TRBV29-1 and J usage is TRBJ2-2; maybe TRBD1 (6 bases). The V end lost 3 bases, the J end lost 3 bases, and 14 bases lay between the germline ends. The CDR3 runs 15 residues. CDR1 and CDR2 (germline): SQVTM, ANQGSEA.

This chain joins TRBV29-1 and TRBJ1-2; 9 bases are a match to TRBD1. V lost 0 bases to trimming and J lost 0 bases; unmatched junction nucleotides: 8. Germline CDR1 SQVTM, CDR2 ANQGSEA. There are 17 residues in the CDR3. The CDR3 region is CSVEDLQGALANYGYTF. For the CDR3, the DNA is TGCAGCGTTGAAGATCTACAGGGGGCCTTAGCTAACTATGGCTACACCTTC.

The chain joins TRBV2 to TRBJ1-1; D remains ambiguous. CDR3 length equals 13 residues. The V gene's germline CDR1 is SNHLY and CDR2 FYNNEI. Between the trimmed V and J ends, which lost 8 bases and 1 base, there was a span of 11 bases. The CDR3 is CASLWTQNTEAFF. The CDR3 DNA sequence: TGTGCCAGCTTGTGGACTCAGAACACTGAAGCTTTCTTT.

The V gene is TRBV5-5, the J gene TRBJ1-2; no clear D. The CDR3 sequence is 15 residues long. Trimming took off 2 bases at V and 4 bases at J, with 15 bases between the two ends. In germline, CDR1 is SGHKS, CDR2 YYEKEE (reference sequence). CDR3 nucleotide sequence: TGTGCCAGCAGCTTCGGGTCCCCAGGAGGCTATGGCTACACCTTC. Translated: CASSFGSPGGYGYTF.

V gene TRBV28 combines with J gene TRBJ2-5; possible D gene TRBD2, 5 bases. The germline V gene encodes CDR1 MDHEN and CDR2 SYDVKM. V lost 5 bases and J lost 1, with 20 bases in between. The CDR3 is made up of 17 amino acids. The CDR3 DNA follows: TGTGCCAGCAGTGTACTAGAGCAGCTTGGGGTCCAAGAGACCCAGTACTTC. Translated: CASSVLEQLGVQETQYF.

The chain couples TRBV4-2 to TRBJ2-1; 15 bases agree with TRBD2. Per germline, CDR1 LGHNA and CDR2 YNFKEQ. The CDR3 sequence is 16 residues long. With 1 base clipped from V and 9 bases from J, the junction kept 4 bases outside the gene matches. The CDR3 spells CASSQGTSGGAGEQFF. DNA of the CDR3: TGTGCCAGCAGCCAAGGGACTAGCGGGGGGGCGGGTGAGCAGTTCTTC.

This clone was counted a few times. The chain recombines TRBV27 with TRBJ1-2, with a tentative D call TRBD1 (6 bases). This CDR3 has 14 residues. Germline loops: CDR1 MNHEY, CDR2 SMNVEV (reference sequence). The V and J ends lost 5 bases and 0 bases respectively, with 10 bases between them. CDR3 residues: CASSPWTANYGYTF. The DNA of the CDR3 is TGTGCCAGCAGTCCCTGGACAGCTAACTATGGCTACACCTTC.

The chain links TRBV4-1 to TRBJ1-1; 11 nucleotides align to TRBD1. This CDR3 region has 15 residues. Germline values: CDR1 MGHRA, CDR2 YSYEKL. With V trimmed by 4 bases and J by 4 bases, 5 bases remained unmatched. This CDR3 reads CASSPKGTGGTEAFF. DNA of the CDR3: TGCGCCAGCAGCCCAAAAGGGACAGGGGGCACTGAAGCTTTCTTT.

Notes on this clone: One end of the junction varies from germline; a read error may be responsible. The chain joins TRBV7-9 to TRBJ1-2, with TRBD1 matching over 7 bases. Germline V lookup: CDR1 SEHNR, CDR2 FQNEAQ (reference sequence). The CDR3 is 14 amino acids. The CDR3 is CASSERDSYLRFRF. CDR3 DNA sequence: TGTGCCAGCAGCGAGAGGGACAGCTACTTGAGATTCCGGTTC.

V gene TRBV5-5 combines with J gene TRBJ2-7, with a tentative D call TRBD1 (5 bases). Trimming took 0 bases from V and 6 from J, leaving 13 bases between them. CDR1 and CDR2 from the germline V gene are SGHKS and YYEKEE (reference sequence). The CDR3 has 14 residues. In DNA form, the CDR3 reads TGTGCCAGCAGCTTGGAGCCAGGGATAGGCGAGCAGTACTTC. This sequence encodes CASSLEPGIGEQYF.

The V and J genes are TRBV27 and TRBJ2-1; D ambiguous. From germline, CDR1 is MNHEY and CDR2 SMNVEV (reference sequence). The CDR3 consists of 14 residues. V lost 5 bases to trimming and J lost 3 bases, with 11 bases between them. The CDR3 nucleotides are TGTGCCAGCAGTCCTCACACTAACTACAATGAGCAGTTCTTC. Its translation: CASSPHTNYNEQFF.

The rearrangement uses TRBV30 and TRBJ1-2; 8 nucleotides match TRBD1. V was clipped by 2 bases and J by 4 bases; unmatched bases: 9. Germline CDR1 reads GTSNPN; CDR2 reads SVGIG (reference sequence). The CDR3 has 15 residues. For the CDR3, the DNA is TGTGCCTGGAGTCTCGGGGACAGGATTACCTATGGCTACACCTTC. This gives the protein CAWSLGDRITYGYTF.

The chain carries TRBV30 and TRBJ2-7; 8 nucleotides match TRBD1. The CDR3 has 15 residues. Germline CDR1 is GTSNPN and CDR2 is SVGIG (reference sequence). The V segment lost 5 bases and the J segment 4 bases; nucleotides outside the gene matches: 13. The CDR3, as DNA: TGTGCCTGGGGTGGGACAGGCCGCGGATTGTACGAGCAGTACTTC. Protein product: CAWGGTGRGLYEQYF.

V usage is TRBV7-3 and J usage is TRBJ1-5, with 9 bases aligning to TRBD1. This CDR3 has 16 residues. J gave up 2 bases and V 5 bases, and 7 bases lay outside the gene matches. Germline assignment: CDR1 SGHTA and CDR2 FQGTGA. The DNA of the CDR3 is TGTGCCAGCAGCCACGGGACAGGGCAGCGCAATCAGCCCCAGCATTTT. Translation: CASSHGTGQRNQPQHF.

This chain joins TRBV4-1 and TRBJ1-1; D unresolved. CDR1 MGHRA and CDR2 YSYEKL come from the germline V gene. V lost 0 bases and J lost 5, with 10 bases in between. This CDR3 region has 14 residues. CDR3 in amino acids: CASSQENGMTEAFF. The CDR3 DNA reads TGCGCCAGCAGCCAAGAAAACGGTATGACTGAAGCTTTCTTT.

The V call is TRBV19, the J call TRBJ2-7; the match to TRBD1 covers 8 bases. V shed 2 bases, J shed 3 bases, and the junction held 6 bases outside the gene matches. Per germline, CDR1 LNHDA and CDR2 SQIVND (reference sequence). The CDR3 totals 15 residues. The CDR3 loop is CASSITRTGNYEQYF. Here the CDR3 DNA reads TGTGCCAGTAGTATAACCCGGACAGGGAACTACGAGCAGTACTTC.

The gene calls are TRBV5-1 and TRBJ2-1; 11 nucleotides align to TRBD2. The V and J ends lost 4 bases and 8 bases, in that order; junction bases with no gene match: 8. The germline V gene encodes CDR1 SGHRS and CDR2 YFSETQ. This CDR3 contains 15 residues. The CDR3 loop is CASSPGLAEPYEQFF. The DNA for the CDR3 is TGCGCCAGCAGCCCGGGACTAGCGGAGCCATATGAGCAGTTCTTC.

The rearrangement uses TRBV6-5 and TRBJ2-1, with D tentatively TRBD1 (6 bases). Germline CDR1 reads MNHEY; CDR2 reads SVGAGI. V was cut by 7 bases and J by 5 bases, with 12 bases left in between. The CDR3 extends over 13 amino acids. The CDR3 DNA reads TGTGCCAGCACCGGGACATCTGACAATGAGCAGTTCTTC. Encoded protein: CASTGTSDNEQFF.

The DNA of the CDR3 is TGTGCCAGCAGCTTGGCCGGGGGGGCTCGGGCTTTCTTT. Translation gives CASSLAGGARAFF. The chain combines TRBV5-6 with TRBJ1-1; D might be TRBD1 (6 bases). Between the trimmed V and J ends, which lost 0 bases and 11 bases, there was a span of 14 bases. The V gene's germline CDR1 is SGHDT and CDR2 YYEEEE. The CDR3 extends over 13 amino acids.

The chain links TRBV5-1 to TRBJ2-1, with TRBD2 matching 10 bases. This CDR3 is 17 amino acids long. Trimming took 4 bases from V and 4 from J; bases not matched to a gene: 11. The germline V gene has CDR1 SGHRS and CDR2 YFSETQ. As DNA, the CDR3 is TGCGCCAGCAGCCGTACCCCCGGGACTAGCGTGTACAATGAGCAGTTCTTC. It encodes CASSRTPGTSVYNEQFF.

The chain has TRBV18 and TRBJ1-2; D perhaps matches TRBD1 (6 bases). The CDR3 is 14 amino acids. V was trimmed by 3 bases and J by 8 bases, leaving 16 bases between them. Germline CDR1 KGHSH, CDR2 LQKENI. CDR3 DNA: TGTGCCAGCTCACCGGGCGGGGGCGCGGGCGGCTACACCTTC. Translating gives CASSPGGGAGGYTF.

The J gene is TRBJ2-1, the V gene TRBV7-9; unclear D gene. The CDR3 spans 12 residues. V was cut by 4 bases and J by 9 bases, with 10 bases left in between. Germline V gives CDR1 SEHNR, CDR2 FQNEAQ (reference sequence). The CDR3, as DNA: TGTGCCAGCAGCTCCCTAGAGGTTGAGCAGTTCTTC. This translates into CASSSLEVEQFF.

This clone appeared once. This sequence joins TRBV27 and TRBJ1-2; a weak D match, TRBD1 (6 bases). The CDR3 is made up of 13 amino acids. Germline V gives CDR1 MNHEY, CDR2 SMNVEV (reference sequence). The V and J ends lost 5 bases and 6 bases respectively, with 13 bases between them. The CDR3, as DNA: TGTGCCAGCAGTCCAGGGGTGTTAAATGGCTACACCTTC. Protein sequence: CASSPGVLNGYTF.